The entry that follows covers one TCR beta chain sequence. The target of this receptor is not known. It has no much larger one-base neighbor in the sample; base qualities were not kept. The CDR3 numbers 12 residues from cysteine through phenylalanine. Kept here is only the CDR3 DNA, which spans 36 bases and is read in frame from base 1. Sequences MGHRA (CDR1) and YSYEKL (CDR2) are obtained from the germline V gene. V is shortened by 1 base, J by 3 bases, and the region joining them spans 1 base. Genomic DNA was isolated from the sorted cells so that the TCRbeta CDR3 region could be sequenced. The immunoSEQ Assay was used for sequencing of TCRbeta CDR3 regions. Drawn from immuneACCESS, this table holds only the in-frame rearrangements with V and J called that TCRdb kept. Clones are partly lost; checked studies trace under half to an unresolved V gene and leave the rest unexplained. The sample data list 50,000 to 65,000 clones, and around 89% of these were observed just once. The ten largest clones add up to around 1.4% of the sample.

The trial excluded patients who had a history of autoimmune disease or who were on systemic immunosuppression. Peripheral blood for TCR sequencing was drawn from every dose cohort at baseline, at cycle 4 day 1 and at cycle 7 day 1. Samples came from an open-label, multicenter, first-in-human phase I dose-escalation trial of ivuxolimab. The trial enrolled adults with locally advanced or metastatic head and neck squamous cell, hepatocellular, melanoma or renal cell carcinoma. Before TCR sequencing, CD4+ T cells and CD8+ T cells from peripheral blood were sorted into separate populations. The record originates from a study of OX40 agonist ivuxolimab in advanced cancers. Study-wide context: Ivuxolimab was a fully human IgG2 agonistic monoclonal antibody targeting the costimulatory receptor OX40 (CD134). Partial responses were achieved by three dose-escalation patients, of whom one had hepatocellular carcinoma and two had cutaneous melanoma. Intravenous ivuxolimab was administered to patients every 2 weeks at six dose levels: 0.01, 0.1, 0.3, 1.5, 3 and 10 mg/kg. The monotherapy dose-escalation portion (N ≈ 50 patients) of the phase I ivuxolimab trial is reported in the paper. Peripheral TCRbeta sequencing aimed to test whether ivuxolimab altered TCR sequence diversity and caused clonal T-cell expansion. The dose-escalation cohort was about 83% male with a mean age of approximately 59 years, ranging from roughly 20 to 85. Among the approximately 50 dose-escalation patients, approximately 20 had hepatocellular carcinoma, 15 or so melanoma, 9 renal cell carcinoma and 9 head and neck cancer. Patients were allowed to have had prior anti-PD-1, anti-PD-L1 or anti-CTLA-4 therapy, and roughly 40% of the dose-escalation patients had been treated with checkpoint inhibitors.

Study-wide conclusions, independent of this receptor: After ivuxolimab, CD8+ T cells had more expanded clones than CD4+ T cells on average. In the 0.1-3.0 mg/kg groups, partial responders had among the lowest normalized peripheral clonal expansion, particularly in CD8+ T cells. Clonal expansion of both CD4+ and CD8+ blood T cells was observed from baseline to week 6 at doses 0.1 to 3.0 mg/kg. Low levels of normalized T-cell clonal expansion were also seen in some nonresponding patients. The antigen specificity of the peripheral T cells that underwent clonal expansion was not determined.

This sequence originates from an adult with an advanced solid tumor such as melanoma, head and neck, liver or kidney cancer. The chain is encoded by TRBV4-1 joined to TRBJ1-3; the D gene identity is not certain. Specimen: CD4+ or CD8+ T cells sorted from blood, collected in a trial of the OX40 agonist ivuxolimab. The CDR3 region reads CASSQVGNTIYF. The DNA sequence is given as TGCGCCAGCAGCCAAGTTGGAAACACCATATATTTT.